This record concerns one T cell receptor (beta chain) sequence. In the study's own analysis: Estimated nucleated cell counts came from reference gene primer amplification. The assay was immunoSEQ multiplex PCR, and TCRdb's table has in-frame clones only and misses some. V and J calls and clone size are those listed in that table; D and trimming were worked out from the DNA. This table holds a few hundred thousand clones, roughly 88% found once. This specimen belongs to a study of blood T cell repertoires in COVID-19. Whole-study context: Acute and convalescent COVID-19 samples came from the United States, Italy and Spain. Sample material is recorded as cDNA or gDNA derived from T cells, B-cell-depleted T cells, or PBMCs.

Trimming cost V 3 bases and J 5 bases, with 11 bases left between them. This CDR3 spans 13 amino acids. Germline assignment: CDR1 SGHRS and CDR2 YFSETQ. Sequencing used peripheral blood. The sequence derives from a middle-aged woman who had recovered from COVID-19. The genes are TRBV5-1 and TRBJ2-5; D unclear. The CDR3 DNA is TGCGCCAGCAGCTGGCTGGTTTCCGAGACCCAGTACTTC. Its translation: CASSWLVSETQYF.